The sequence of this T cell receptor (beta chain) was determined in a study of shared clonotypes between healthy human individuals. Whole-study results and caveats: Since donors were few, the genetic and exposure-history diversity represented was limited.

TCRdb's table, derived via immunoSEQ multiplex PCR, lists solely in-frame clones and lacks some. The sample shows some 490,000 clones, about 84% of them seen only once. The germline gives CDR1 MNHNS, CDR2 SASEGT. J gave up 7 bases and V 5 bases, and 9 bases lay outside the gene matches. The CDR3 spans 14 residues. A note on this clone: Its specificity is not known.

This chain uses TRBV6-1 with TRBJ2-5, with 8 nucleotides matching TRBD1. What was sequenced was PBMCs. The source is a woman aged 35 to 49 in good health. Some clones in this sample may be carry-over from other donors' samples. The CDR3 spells CASSIRTGTGTQYF. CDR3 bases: TGTGCCAGCAGTATCCGGACAGGGACGGGGACCCAGTACTTC.